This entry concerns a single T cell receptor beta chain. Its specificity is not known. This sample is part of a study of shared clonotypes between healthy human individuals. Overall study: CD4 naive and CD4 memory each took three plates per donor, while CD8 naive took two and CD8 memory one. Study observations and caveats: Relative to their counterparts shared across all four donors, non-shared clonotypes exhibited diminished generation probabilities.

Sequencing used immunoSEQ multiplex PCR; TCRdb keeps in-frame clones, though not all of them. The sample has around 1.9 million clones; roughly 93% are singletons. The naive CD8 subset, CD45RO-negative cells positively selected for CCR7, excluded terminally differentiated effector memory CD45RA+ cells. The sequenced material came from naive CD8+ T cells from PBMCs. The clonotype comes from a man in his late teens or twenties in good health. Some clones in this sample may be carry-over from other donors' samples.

The chain's CDR3 is CASSPSSGVYNEQFF. The CDR3 DNA reads TGTGCCAGCAGCCCCTCCTCGGGAGTTTACAATGAGCAGTTCTTC. This sequence joins TRBV9 and TRBJ2-1; perhaps TRBD2 as D (6 bases). Looked up from germline, CDR1 is SGDLS and CDR2 is YYNGEE. The CDR3 is 15 amino acids. Trimming took 4 bases from V and 4 from J, leaving 15 bases between them.